The 18 T cell receptor beta chains listed next were all sequenced from one sample in a study of vaccination and CD4 T cells after COVID-19. The treatment: approximately nine-day PBMC culture with coronavirus spike peptide pools or control peptides (ViraFEST assay). Their antigens are not known. The Oncomine TCR Beta short-read assay sequenced DNA from cultured CD4+ T cells. Each CDR3 protein gets one entry after TCRdb re-called the PCR reads with MiXCR. The sample has 10,000 to 15,000 distinct CDR3 sequences, just under 75% seen once. The sample consisted of CD4+ T cells from blood, cultured in vitro. Receptors were obtained from a human donor who had recovered from COVID-19.

V is TRBV29-1 and J is TRBJ1-2, with a possible D match to TRBD1 (6 bases). The length of the CDR3 is 13 residues. Germline V lookup: CDR1 SQVTM, CDR2 ANQGSEA. V lost 4 bases and J lost 5, with 14 bases in between. CDR3 in DNA: TGCAGCGTTGGAACGGGACACCAGTATGGCTACACCTTC. As protein: CSVGTGHQYGYTF.

This chain connects TRBV12-3 or TRBV12-4 to TRBJ1-6; D is possibly TRBD1 (5 bases). Trimming stripped 3 bases from V and 7 bases from J, with 7 bases between. The CDR3 extends over 13 amino acids. The DNA for the CDR3 is TGTGCCAGCAGTTTGACAGAAAATTCACCCCTCCACTTT. Residues: CASSLTENSPLHF.

V and J are TRBV7-2 and TRBJ1-5; 7 bases fit TRBD1. The CDR3 totals 17 residues. V was clipped by 5 bases and J by 1 base; unmatched bases: 11. Germline V gene lookup returns CDR1 SGHTA and CDR2 FQGNSA. In nucleotides, the CDR3 is TGTGCCAGCAGCGCCCGAGGGGGCCCGAGGAGCAATCAGCCCCAGCATTTT. This gives the protein CASSARGGPRSNQPQHF.

The chain has TRBV6-2 or TRBV6-3 and TRBJ1-2; D call uncertain. The CDR3 extends over 12 amino acids. CDR1 MNHEY and CDR2 SVGEGT come from the germline V gene. Trimming removed 6 bases from V and 2 bases from J, with 7 bases in between. CDR3 coding DNA: TGTGCCAGCAGCCCATACAACTATGGCTACACCTTC. It translates to CASSPYNYGYTF.

This rearrangement joins TRBV24-1 to TRBJ1-5, with D unresolved. Trimming left V 5 bases short and J 3 bases short, with 10 bases between. The CDR3 spans 14 residues. Germline V lookup: CDR1 KGHDR, CDR2 SFDVKD. The CDR3 protein is CATSAGSYNQPQHF. In DNA form, the CDR3 reads TGTGCCACCAGTGCGGGGTCCTACAATCAGCCCCAGCATTTT.

The chain has TRBV7-8 and TRBJ2-4; 11 bases agree with TRBD1. With V trimmed by 4 bases and J by 13 bases, 12 bases remained unmatched. Germline CDR1 reads SGHVS; CDR2 reads FQNEAQ. This CDR3 contains 15 residues. This CDR3 reads CASSSSGQGVSGQYF. The CDR3, as DNA: TGTGCCAGCAGCTCCTCGGGACAGGGGGTTTCGGGGCAGTACTTC.

This chain connects TRBV12-3 or TRBV12-4 to TRBJ2-3; no clear D gene. This CDR3 contains 14 residues. Trimming removed 1 base at V and 1 base at J, with 6 bases between. The CDR3 here is CASSLGPGTDTQYF. CDR3 coding DNA: TGTGCCAGCAGTTTAGGTCCAGGCACAGATACGCAGTATTTT.

The genes are TRBV20-1 and TRBJ2-3; possibly TRBD1 or TRBD2 for D (5 bases each). Trimming cost V 0 bases and J 4 bases, with 14 bases left between them. Germline values: CDR1 DFQATT, CDR2 SNEGSKA (reference sequence). This CDR3 is 15 amino acids long. The CDR3 sequence: CSARDLRGVADTQYF. CDR3 bases: TGCAGTGCTAGAGATCTCCGAGGGGTTGCAGATACGCAGTATTTT.

Worth noting for this clonotype: The junction does not match germline at one end; this may be a read error. The J gene is TRBJ1-2, the V gene TRBV6-2 or TRBV6-3; D possibly corresponds to TRBD1 (6 bases). The CDR3 has 14 amino acids. Germline-derived CDR1 and CDR2 are MNHEY and SVGEGT. The DNA of the CDR3 is TGTGCCAGCAGTTATTCGCGGGACAACTTTGGCTACACCTTC. Its protein is CASSYSRDNFGYTF.

The V call is TRBV7-9, the J call TRBJ1-2; 10 bases map to TRBD1. This CDR3 is built from 14 residues. The germline CDR1 and CDR2 sequences are SEHNR and FQNEAQ (reference sequence). J gave up 5 bases and V 3 bases, and 3 bases lay outside the gene matches. The CDR3 DNA reads TGTGCCAGCAGCTTTTGGACAGGGGGGTATGGCTACACCTTC. Amino acids: CASSFWTGGYGYTF.

The gene calls are TRBV11-2 and TRBJ1-5, with a tentative D call TRBD1 (5 bases). Germline V gene sequence: CDR1 SGHAT, CDR2 FQNNGV. The ends were cut back, 1 base at V and 2 bases at J, with 15 bases in the middle. The CDR3 sequence is 17 residues long. CDR3 DNA sequence: TGTGCCAGCAGCTTAGGACCTCGTGGGGGTGGCAATCAGCCCCAGCATTTT. Translation: CASSLGPRGGGNQPQHF. Supplemented by reference TRBV11-2 and TRBJ1-5, the full variable domain reads EAGVAQSPRYKIIEKRQSVAFWCNPISGHATLYWYQQILGQGPKLLIQFQNNGVVDDSQLPKDRFSAERLKGVDSTLKIQPAKLEDSAVYLCASSLGPRGGGNQPQHFGDGTRLSIL.

The chain joins TRBV28 to TRBJ1-2; TRBD1 matches at 7 bases. Germline V gene lookup returns CDR1 MDHEN and CDR2 SYDVKM. The CDR3 spans 16 residues. With 3 bases clipped from V and 2 bases from J, the junction kept 9 bases outside the gene matches. DNA of the CDR3: TGTGCCAGCAGTTTTTCTCTCGGGGACAGCAACTATGGCTACACCTTC. It yields the protein CASSFSLGDSNYGYTF.

V and J are TRBV24-1 and TRBJ2-5; TRBD1 agrees at 12 bases. Trimming removed 3 bases from V and 4 bases from J; junction bases left unmatched: 11. The V gene's germline CDR1 is KGHDR and CDR2 SFDVKD. The CDR3 runs to 18 residues. CDR3 DNA: TGTGCCACCAGTGATGGGGGGACAGGGGGCGGCCGATTAGAGACCCAGTACTTC. Protein product: CATSDGGTGGGRLETQYF.

The chain employs TRBV6-2 or TRBV6-3 and TRBJ1-1; 9 bases map to TRBD1. J was trimmed by 5 bases and V by 2 bases; bases with no gene match: 6. Germline-derived CDR1 and CDR2 are MNHEY and SVGEGT. The CDR3 runs to 15 residues. The CDR3 nucleotides are TGTGCCAGCAGTTACACCAGACAGGGGGGGACTGAAGCTTTCTTT. Protein sequence: CASSYTRQGGTEAFF.

This clonotype turned up a few times. This sequence joins TRBV27 and TRBJ1-2; D remains ambiguous. CDR3 length equals 12 residues. V shed 6 bases and J shed 4 bases, with 9 bases lying between them. From germline, CDR1 is MNHEY and CDR2 SMNVEV (reference sequence). CDR3: CASSFWAYGYTF. CDR3 nucleotides: TGTGCCAGCAGCTTCTGGGCCTATGGCTACACCTTC.

The chain has TRBV6-2 or TRBV6-3 and TRBJ2-2, with D perhaps TRBD1 or TRBD2 (5 bases each). Germline V gene data show CDR1 as MNHEY and CDR2 as SVGEGT. V lost 6 bases, J lost 4 bases, and 15 bases lay in between. This CDR3 region has 15 residues. The CDR3 is CASSPVGAGTGELFF. The CDR3 nucleotides read TGTGCCAGCAGCCCCGTCGGGGCCGGCACCGGGGAGCTGTTTTTT.

The V gene is TRBV7-8, the J gene TRBJ2-5; 8 bases agree with TRBD2. The germline V gene has CDR1 SGHVS and CDR2 FQNEAQ. There are 15 residues in the CDR3. V trimming: 5 bases; J trimming: 4 bases; junction bases outside the gene matches: 9. CDR3 in amino acids: CASSTWREDGETQYF. In DNA form, the CDR3 reads TGTGCCAGCAGCACCTGGCGGGAGGATGGAGAGACCCAGTACTTC.

The rearrangement joins TRBV7-2 to TRBJ1-3; perhaps TRBD1 as D (5 bases). The germline gives CDR1 SGHTA, CDR2 FQGNSA. The CDR3 runs to 14 residues. V lost 2 bases and J lost 4, with 9 bases in between. CDR3 nucleotides: TGTGCCAGCAGCTTACAGGGAGGAGGAAACACCATATATTTT. This encodes CASSLQGGGNTIYF.